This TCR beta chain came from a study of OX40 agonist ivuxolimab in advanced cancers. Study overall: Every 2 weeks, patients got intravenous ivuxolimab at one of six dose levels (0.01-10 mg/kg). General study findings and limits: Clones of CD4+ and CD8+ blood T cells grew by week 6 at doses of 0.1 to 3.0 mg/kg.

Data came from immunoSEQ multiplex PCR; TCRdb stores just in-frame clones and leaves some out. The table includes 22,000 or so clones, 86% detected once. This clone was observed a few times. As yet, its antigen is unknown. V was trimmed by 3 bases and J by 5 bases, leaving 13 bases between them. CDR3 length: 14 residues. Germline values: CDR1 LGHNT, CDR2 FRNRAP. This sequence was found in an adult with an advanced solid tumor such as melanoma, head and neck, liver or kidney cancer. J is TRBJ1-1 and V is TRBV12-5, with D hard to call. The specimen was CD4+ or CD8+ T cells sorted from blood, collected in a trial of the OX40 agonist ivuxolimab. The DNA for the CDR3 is TGTGCTAGTGGTTTTCTTTTGGAGGAGACTGAAGCTTTCTTT. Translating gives CASGFLLEETEAFF.